This record looks at one T cell receptor (beta chain) sequence and its context. Only in-frame clones appear in the TCRdb table, and some are missing; sequencing was by immunoSEQ multiplex PCR. This table holds some 200,000 clones, around 94% found once. V shed 6 bases, J shed 8 bases, and the junction held 6 bases outside the gene matches. The CDR3 runs 14 residues. Germline CDR1 MNHEY, CDR2 SVGAGI. The sample is drawn from a study of blood T cell repertoires in COVID-19. On the study more broadly: Collection of acute and convalescent COVID-19 samples took place in the United States, Italy and Spain. In each case, the material was cDNA or gDNA derived from T cells, B-cell-depleted T cells, or PBMCs.

Enrolment of Seattle patients took place during active infection, and they were followed longitudinally. Source material: peripheral blood. The chain is built from TRBV6-5 and TRBJ2-1, with 11 bases matching TRBD2. The clonotype originates from a man aged 25-40 years with COVID-19, enrolled during active disease. The CDR3 coding sequence is TGTGCCAGCAGCCATAGCGGGGGGGCCTATGAGCAGTTCTTC. Translation gives CASSHSGGAYEQFF.